These 9 T cell receptor beta chains originate from one sample sequenced in a study of blood T cell repertoires in COVID-19. Sequencing was performed with immunoSEQ multiplex PCR; in TCRdb, only in-frame clones are kept and a portion is missing. The table has a few hundred thousand clones, over 75% seen once. The source material was PBMCs or T cells enriched from blood (not recorded which). The receptors here all came from a man aged 25 to 45 who had recovered from COVID-19.

This chain links TRBV24-1 with TRBJ2-2; D ambiguous. V lost 7 bases to trimming and J lost 2 bases, with 7 bases between them. Germline lookup yields CDR1 KGHDR and CDR2 SFDVKD. The CDR3 is 13 amino acids. The CDR3 DNA sequence: TGTGCCACCAGCGCAGGAAACACCGGGGAGCTGTTTTTT. Translated, it gives CATSAGNTGELFF.

This clone showed up just once. J is TRBJ2-1 and V is TRBV7-2; perhaps TRBD1 as D (6 bases). The CDR3 has 15 residues. V was shortened by 5 bases and J by 5 bases, with 16 bases between the two germline ends. The V gene's germline CDR1 is SGHTA and CDR2 FQGNSA. The CDR3 spells CASSLQDSDNNEQFF. In nucleotides, the CDR3 is TGTGCCAGCAGCCTCCAGGACAGCGATAACAATGAGCAGTTCTTC.

The chain links TRBV28 to TRBJ2-5, with D perhaps TRBD1 (5 bases). This CDR3 is built from 14 residues. The ends were cut back, 1 base at V and 2 bases at J, with 8 bases in the middle. CDR1 and CDR2 (germline): MDHEN, SYDVKM. CDR3 loop: CASSLSAGQETQYF. In DNA, the CDR3 is TGTGCCAGCAGTTTATCCGCAGGGCAAGAGACCCAGTACTTC.

The chain carries TRBV30 and TRBJ1-2; 12 bases map to TRBD1. The CDR3 sequence is 13 residues long. Germline-derived CDR1 and CDR2 are GTSNPN and SVGIG (reference sequence). The DNA for the CDR3 is TGTGCATTGGGGGGACAGGGGGCGTCCGGCTACACCTTC. Its translation: CALGGQGASGYTF.

The chain carries TRBV19 and TRBJ1-4; D gene unclear. This CDR3 is 14 amino acids long. The V end lost 6 bases, the J end lost 0 bases, and 8 bases lay between the germline ends. Germline V gene data show CDR1 as LNHDA and CDR2 as SQIVND (reference sequence). The CDR3 coding sequence is TGTGCCAGTAGCTCAACTGCAACTAATGAAAAACTGTTTTTT. Translating it yields CASSSTATNEKLFF.

The chain has TRBV29-1 and TRBJ2-5; 9 nucleotides match TRBD1. Germline CDR1 and CDR2: SQVTM and ANQGSEA. V was clipped by 7 bases and J by 5 bases; unmatched bases: 11. The CDR3 contains 14 residues. The CDR3 spells CSAQGDRVWETQYF. The CDR3 DNA is TGCAGCGCACAAGGGGACAGGGTCTGGGAGACCCAGTACTTC.

The gene calls are TRBV11-3 and TRBJ2-3; 11 nucleotides line up with TRBD2. V was clipped by 3 bases and J by 8 bases; unmatched bases: 4. The CDR3 spans 14 residues. Germline loops: CDR1 SGHNT, CDR2 YENEEA. The CDR3 nucleotides are TGTGCCAGCAGCTTTAGCGGGAGGGTGCCTACGCAGTATTTT. Translation: CASSFSGRVPTQYF.

The rearrangement uses TRBV2 and TRBJ1-3; D perhaps matches TRBD1 (5 bases). CDR3 length: 15 amino acids. CDR1 is SNHLY, CDR2 FYNNEI, per germline. V shed 2 bases and J shed 4 bases, with 12 bases lying between them. CDR3: CASSEYQGSGNTIYF. In DNA form, the CDR3 reads TGTGCCAGCAGTGAATATCAGGGATCCGGAAACACCATATATTTT.

V usage is TRBV5-5 and J usage is TRBJ1-2, with 8 bases matching TRBD1. Trimming removed 2 bases from V and 6 bases from J; junction bases left unmatched: 12. CDR1 SGHKS and CDR2 YYEKEE come from the germline V gene (reference sequence). This CDR3 region has 16 residues. CDR3 protein: CASSFSWAGGGDGYTF. DNA for the CDR3: TGTGCCAGCAGCTTTTCTTGGGCAGGGGGCGGTGATGGCTACACCTTC.